This paragraph covers one T cell receptor (beta chain) sequence. The data were obtained in a study of shared clonotypes between healthy human individuals. CDR1 is SGHTA, CDR2 FQGNSA, per germline. V was shortened by 1 base and J by 6 bases, with 7 bases between the two germline ends. The CDR3 has 14 residues. Only in-frame clones appear in the TCRdb table, and some are missing; sequencing was by immunoSEQ multiplex PCR. The table shows fewer than 600,000 clones, with around 81% occurring only once. This receptor was identified in a woman between 40 and 50 years old in good health. Some clones in this sample may be carry-over from other donors' samples. The sequenced material came from PBMCs. This chain uses TRBV7-2 with TRBJ1-6, with a tentative D call TRBD1 (5 bases). The chain's CDR3 is CASSLGGVNSPLHF. CDR3 nucleotide sequence: TGTGCCAGCAGCTTAGGGGGGGTTAATTCACCCCTCCACTTT.